These T cell receptor beta chains were read from a single sample in a study of beta chain features in type 1 diabetes. The assay was immunoSEQ multiplex PCR, and TCRdb's table has in-frame clones only and misses some. The profile shows hundreds of thousands of clones, over 65% of them singletons. Material: naive CD4+ T cells from blood. The receptors originated from a young man in good health. CDR3s include the opening cysteine and the closing phenylalanine or tryptophan. The order of the fields is D gene, V gene, clone size, J gene, CDR3 protein, CDR3 DNA. The D gene is left open where the match is weak. Clone size is given for some rows only: seen once, a few or many times, or a class if the clone is expanded.

D: -; V: TRBV12-5; size: -; J: TRBJ2-7; CDR3: CASGVSDGCGQYF; DNA: TGTGCTAGTGGCGTCAGCGATGGGTGCGGGCAGTACTTC
D: -; V: TRBV18; size: -; J: TRBJ2-1; CDR3: CASSPLAPSSSYNEQFF; DNA: TGTGCCAGCTCACCACTGGCCCCATCGAGCTCCTACAATGAGCAGTTCTTC
D: -; V: TRBV30; size: once; J: TRBJ2-1; CDR3: CAWRETSYRSSYNEQFF; DNA: TGTGCCTGGAGAGAAACTAGCTACCGCTCGTCCTACAATGAGCAGTTCTTC
D: -; V: TRBV18; size: few; J: TRBJ2-1; CDR3: CASSLGAGNNEQFF; DNA: TGTGCCAGCTCCCTGGGGGCGGGGAACAATGAGCAGTTCTTC
D: TRBD2; V: TRBV27; size: -; J: TRBJ2-1; CDR3: CASSLRPSLAYSYNEQFF; DNA: TGTGCCAGCAGTTTACGCCCCTCACTAGCGTATTCCTACAATGAGCAGTTCTTC
D: -; V: TRBV6-5; size: once; J: TRBJ2-6; CDR3: CASSYSTGANVLTF; DNA: TGTGCCAGCAGTTACTCGACCGGGGCCAACGTCCTGACTTTC
D: -; V: TRBV9; size: -; J: TRBJ2-6; CDR3: CASSLAANVLTF; DNA: TGTGCCAGCAGCCTGGCGGCCAACGTCCTGACTTTC
D: TRBD2; V: TRBV29-1; size: -; J: TRBJ2-1; CDR3: CSGSGGAFEQFF; DNA: TGCAGCGGTAGCGGGGGGGCTTTTGAGCAGTTCTTC
D: -; V: TRBV13; size: -; J: TRBJ2-4; CDR3: CASSLVFRGRSNIQYF; DNA: TGTGCCAGCAGCTTAGTTTTCCGGGGCAGGTCGAACATTCAGTACTTC
D: TRBD2; V: TRBV5-4; size: -; J: TRBJ2-1; CDR3: CASSSAGDSYNEQFF; DNA: TGTGCCAGCAGCTCGGCGGGGGACTCCTACAATGAGCAGTTCTTC
D: TRBD1; V: TRBV29-1; size: -; J: TRBJ2-7; CDR3: CSVRTGGSYEQYF; DNA: TGCAGCGTCCGGACAGGGGGATCCTACGAGCAGTACTTC
D: -; V: TRBV29-1; size: few; J: TRBJ2-3; CDR3: CSVESGTDTQYF; DNA: TGCAGCGTTGAAAGCGGCACAGATACGCAGTATTTT
D: -; V: TRBV7-2; size: -; J: TRBJ2-1; CDR3: CASSFGGEQFF; DNA: TGTGCCAGCAGCTTTGGCGGTGAGCAGTTCTTC
D: TRBD2; V: TRBV29-1; size: -; J: TRBJ2-7; CDR3: CSVVSMVASGRDYEQYF; DNA: TGCAGCGTTGTGTCCATGGTGGCTAGCGGGAGAGACTACGAGCAGTACTTC
D: -; V: TRBV4-1; size: once; J: TRBJ2-5; CDR3: CASSRVRGETQYF; DNA: TGCGCCAGCAGCCGCGTGCGCGGAGAGACCCAGTACTTC
D: -; V: TRBV29-1; size: -; J: TRBJ2-3; CDR3: CSASGSSSTDTQYF; DNA: TGCAGCGCATCAGGGAGTTCTAGCACAGATACGCAGTATTTT
D: TRBD1; V: TRBV7-6; size: -; J: TRBJ2-7; CDR3: CASSPRTGTYEQYF; DNA: TGTGCCAGCAGCCCGAGGACAGGTACCTACGAGCAGTACTTC
D: -; V: TRBV7-2; size: -; J: TRBJ2-7; CDR3: CASSFDRSSYEQYF; DNA: TGTGCCAGCAGCTTCGACAGGAGCTCCTACGAGCAGTACTTC
D: -; V: TRBV9; size: -; J: TRBJ2-7; CDR3: CASSPGQQIYEQYF; DNA: TGTGCCAGCAGCCCCGGGCAGCAGATTTACGAGCAGTACTTC
D: -; V: TRBV7-2; size: once; J: TRBJ2-3; CDR3: CASSWTVSTDTQYF; DNA: TGTGCCAGCAGCTGGACAGTTAGCACAGATACGCAGTATTTT
D: -; V: TRBV18; size: -; J: TRBJ2-5; CDR3: CASSPRTQETQYF; DNA: TGTGCCAGCTCACCAAGGACCCAAGAGACCCAGTACTTC
D: TRBD2; V: TRBV25-1; size: -; J: TRBJ2-1; CDR3: CASSALAGANNEQFF; DNA: TGTGCCAGCAGTGCACTAGCGGGGGCCAACAATGAGCAGTTCTTC
D: -; V: TRBV29-1; size: -; J: TRBJ2-5; CDR3: CSVESQQETQYF; DNA: TGCAGCGTTGAGTCCCAGCAAGAGACCCAGTACTTC
D: -; V: TRBV14; size: few; J: TRBJ1-2; CDR3: CASSHAKRYTF; DNA: TGTGCCAGCAGCCATGCAAAACGCTACACCTTC
D: TRBD2; V: TRBV27; size: few; J: TRBJ2-7; CDR3: CASSEPGLAGYEQYF; DNA: TGTGCCAGCAGTGAGCCGGGACTAGCGGGGTACGAGCAGTACTTC
D: -; V: TRBV28; size: -; J: TRBJ2-4; CDR3: CATRTGLGIQYF; DNA: TGTGCCACCCGCACCGGGTTGGGCATTCAGTACTTC
D: -; V: TRBV9; size: -; J: TRBJ2-1; CDR3: CASSPTYNEQFF; DNA: TGTGCCAGCAGCCCGACGTACAATGAGCAGTTCTTC